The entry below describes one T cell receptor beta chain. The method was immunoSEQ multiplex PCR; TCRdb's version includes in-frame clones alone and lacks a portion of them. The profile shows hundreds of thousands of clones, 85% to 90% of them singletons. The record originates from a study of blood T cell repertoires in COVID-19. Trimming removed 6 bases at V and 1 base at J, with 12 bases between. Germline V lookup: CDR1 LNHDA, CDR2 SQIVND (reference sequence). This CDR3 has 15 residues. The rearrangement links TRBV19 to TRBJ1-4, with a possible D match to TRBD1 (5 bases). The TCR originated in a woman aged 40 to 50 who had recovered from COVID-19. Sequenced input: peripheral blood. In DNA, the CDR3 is TGTGCCAGTAGAAAGGAGGGGTTAACTAATGAAAAACTGTTTTTT. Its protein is CASRKEGLTNEKLFF. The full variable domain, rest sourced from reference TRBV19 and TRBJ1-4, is DGGITQSPKYLFRKEGQNVTLSCEQNLNHDAMYWYRQDPGQGLRLIYYSQIVNDFQKGDIAEGYSVSREKKESFPLTVTSAQKNPTAFYLCASRKEGLTNEKLFFGSGTQLSVL.